These 9 T cell receptor beta chains originate from one sample sequenced in a study of T cell responses to AZD1222 COVID-19 vaccine. Method: immunoSEQ multiplex PCR; TCRdb's copy keeps in-frame clones and lacks some. The sample lists about 140,000 clones; approximately 90% were seen once. The sample consisted of peripheral blood, taken 28 days after the second AZD1222 dose. These receptors were obtained from an adult who received the AZD1222 COVID-19 vaccine.

As concerns this clone: The sample holds other DNA sequences that translate to the same CDR3. The chain carries TRBV5-1 and TRBJ1-6; TRBD1 agrees at 9 bases. The germline CDR1 and CDR2 sequences are SGHRS and YFSETQ. The V gene end was trimmed by 2 bases and the J gene end by 7 bases; junction bases not matched to a gene: 1. The CDR3 extends over 14 amino acids. Here the CDR3 reads CASSLGQGNSPLHF. CDR3 sequence (DNA): TGCGCCAGCAGCTTAGGACAGGGGAATTCACCCCTCCACTTT.

The chain recombines TRBV10-3 with TRBJ2-1; the D gene is possibly TRBD2 (6 bases). Deletions cut 8 bases from V and 0 bases from J, with 11 bases between. CDR3 size: 14 residues. Germline V gene data show CDR1 as ENHRY and CDR2 as SYGVKD. As DNA, the CDR3 is TGTGCCATCGGACGGCGGGGCTCCTACAATGAGCAGTTCTTC. Protein product: CAIGRRGSYNEQFF.

The chain employs TRBV5-4 and TRBJ1-1, with unresolved D. CDR3 length: 14 amino acids. CDR1 is SGHNT, CDR2 YYREEE, per germline (reference sequence). The V gene lost 3 bases and the J gene lost 2 bases, with 11 bases spanning the gap. The CDR3 DNA sequence: TGTGCCAGCAGCTCAGCCTCTAAAAACACTGAAGCTTTCTTT. This gives the protein CASSSASKNTEAFF.

The V and J genes are TRBV9 and TRBJ2-7, with 8 bases fitting TRBD1. Germline V gene lookup returns CDR1 SGDLS and CDR2 YYNGEE. The V gene end was trimmed by 1 base and the J gene end by 7 bases; junction bases not matched to a gene: 4. The length of the CDR3 is 13 residues. The CDR3 region is CASSVQGAGEQYF. The CDR3 DNA reads as TGTGCCAGCAGCGTACAGGGGGCAGGAGAGCAGTACTTC.

This clone was detected only once. V usage is TRBV4-3 and J usage is TRBJ1-1; D gene uncertain. This CDR3 region has 15 residues. V lost 0 bases to trimming and J lost 1 base, with 9 bases between them. Germline V lookup: CDR1 LGHNA, CDR2 YSLEER. The CDR3 here is CASSQDWGQNTEAFF. Written as DNA, the CDR3 is TGCGCCAGCAGCCAAGACTGGGGTCAGAACACTGAAGCTTTCTTT.

V usage is TRBV18 and J usage is TRBJ1-6; TRBD1 agrees at 8 bases. The V segment lost 3 bases and the J segment 9 bases; nucleotides outside the gene matches: 7. The CDR3 loop spans 15 amino acids. Germline values: CDR1 KGHSH, CDR2 LQKENI. The CDR3 nucleotides read TGTGCCAGCTCACCGTCGACAGGGGAGACTTCACCCCTCCACTTT. It translates to CASSPSTGETSPLHF.

The DNA for the CDR3 is TGTGCCAGCAGCTCTGGGGGCTCTGGAAACACCATATATTTT. This sequence encodes CASSSGGSGNTIYF. The genes are TRBV7-2 and TRBJ1-3; D possibly corresponds to TRBD1 (5 bases). Germline V lookup: CDR1 SGHTA, CDR2 FQGNSA. The CDR3 consists of 14 residues. V was shortened by 4 bases and J by 0 bases, with 7 bases between the two germline ends.

This chain's CDR3 is CASSHPDRNTEAFF. CDR3 bases: TGTGCCAGCAGTCACCCCGACCGGAACACTGAAGCTTTCTTT. V and J are TRBV28 and TRBJ1-1; no definite D call. The CDR3 spans 14 residues. Looked up from germline, CDR1 is MDHEN and CDR2 is SYDVKM. Trimming left V 5 bases short and J 1 base short, with 11 bases between. The variable domain in full, completed from reference TRBV28 and TRBJ1-1, reads DVKVTQSSRYLVKRTGEKVFLECVQDMDHENMFWYRQDPGLGLRLIYFSYDVKMKEKGDIPEGYSVSREKKERFSLILESASTNQTSMYLCASSHPDRNTEAFFGQGTRLTVV.

This clone has only one observation. The J gene is TRBJ2-1, the V gene TRBV7-2; possible D gene TRBD2, 5 bases. From germline, CDR1 is SGHTA and CDR2 FQGNSA. With 4 bases removed from V and 12 bases from J, the gap between germline ends came to 13 bases. There are 12 residues in the CDR3. The CDR3 nucleotides are TGTGCCAGCAGCTCGCGGACTCCGCGGCAGTTCTTC. It encodes CASSSRTPRQFF.